Sequencing of this T cell receptor beta chain was carried out in a study of blood T cells in healthy people across ages. The length of the CDR3 is 14 residues. Alongside a J-beta primer mix, a sample-barcoded 5' primer served in a second PCR lasting roughly 7 to 11 cycles. TCRdb itself ran the 5' RACE reads through MiXCR, one entry per CDR3 protein. The sample comprises some 900,000 distinct CDR3 sequences, 40% to 60% of which are singletons, and around an eighth rests with the top ten. Isolated per sample were at least 7 million PBMCs. There were at least 6 micrograms of total RNA extracted from every sample.

What was sequenced was blood. The sequence derives from a man aged 25-45 years in good health. The chain combines TRBV21-1 with TRBJ2-4; TRBD1, the table's D call, was not compared with the DNA. The end of the DNA fits TRBJ2-5 better, so the J call may be wrong. TRBV21-1 is flagged as a pseudogene. CDR3 bases: TGTGCCAGCAGCAAAGAAGGGACAGAAGAGACCCAGTACTTC. Protein product: CASSKEGTEETQYF.